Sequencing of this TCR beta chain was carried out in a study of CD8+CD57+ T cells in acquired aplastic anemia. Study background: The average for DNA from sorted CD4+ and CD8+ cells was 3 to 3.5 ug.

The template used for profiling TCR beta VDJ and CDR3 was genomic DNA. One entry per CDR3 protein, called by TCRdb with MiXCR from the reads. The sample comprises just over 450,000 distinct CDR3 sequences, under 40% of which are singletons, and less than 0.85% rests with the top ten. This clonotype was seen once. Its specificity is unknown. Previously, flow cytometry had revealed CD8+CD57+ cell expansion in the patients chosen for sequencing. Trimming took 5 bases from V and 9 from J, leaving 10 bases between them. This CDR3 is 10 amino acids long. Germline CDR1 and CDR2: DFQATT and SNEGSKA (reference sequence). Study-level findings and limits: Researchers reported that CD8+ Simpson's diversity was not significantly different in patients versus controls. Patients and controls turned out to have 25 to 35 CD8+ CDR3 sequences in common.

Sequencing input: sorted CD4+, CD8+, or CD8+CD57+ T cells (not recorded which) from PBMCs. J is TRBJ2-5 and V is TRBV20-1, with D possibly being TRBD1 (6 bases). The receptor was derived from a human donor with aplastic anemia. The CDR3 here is CSAAGQPQYF. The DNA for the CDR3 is TGCAGTGCTGCTGGACAGCCCCAGTACTTC.